The sequence of this TCR beta chain was determined in a study of blood T cell repertoires in COVID-19. Across the study: T cells, B-cell-depleted T cells, or PBMCs provided the cDNA or gDNA that served as material.

Original handling: Amplified reference gene primers provided the basis for estimating nucleated cell counts. This table comes from immunoSEQ multiplex PCR, and its TCRdb copy is limited to in-frame clones, with some not included. V and J calls and clone size are copied from that table; D and trimming were computed from the DNA. Among 70,000 or so clones, approximately 90% were seen once, and the ten largest hold approximately 4.9%. This CDR3 has 17 amino acids. In germline, CDR1 is SQVTM, CDR2 ANQGSEA. Between the trimmed V and J ends, which lost 0 bases and 5 bases, there was a span of 22 bases. The clonotype comes from a young woman with acute or convalescent COVID-19. Material: peripheral blood. The chain is built from TRBV29-1 and TRBJ1-1; maybe TRBD1 (6 bases). The CDR3, as DNA: TGCAGCGTTGAAGATTGGGGGCAGCAGGGTGCGAGGACTGAAGCTTTCTTT. This gives the protein CSVEDWGQQGARTEAFF.